Described below is a single T cell receptor (beta chain) sequence and its context. Its specificity is not known. Generated by immunoSEQ multiplex PCR, the TCRdb table keeps only in-frame clones and is missing some. Of a few hundred thousand clones detected, around 97% appear once; the ten largest clones hold roughly 0.055%. This sample was included in a study of shared clonotypes between healthy human individuals. Points from the study as a whole: Naive subsets, compared against memory subsets, generally had larger estimated richness values.

Those who donated, Caucasian adults without exception, all lived in Nashville, Tennessee. This CDR3 spans 16 amino acids. Sequencing was done on a sample of naive CD4+ T cells sorted from blood. Stated subset: CD45RA+ positively selected. The receptor was isolated from a woman in her 30s in good health. V is TRBV1 and J is TRBJ2-2; the table's TRBD2 call for D was not verified on the DNA. TRBV1 is a listed pseudogene. The CDR3 DNA is TGCACCAGCAGCCAAGATTTTGCGGGAGTGGCAGGGGAGCTGTTTTTT. Translated: CTSSQDFAGVAGELFF.